What follows describes a single T cell receptor (beta chain). Its specificity is not known. The sample has other DNA sequences that encode this CDR3 too. PCR was performed using 60 Vbeta and 13 Jbeta primers. The repertoire was sequenced with immunoSEQ multiplex PCR; TCRdb's copy has only in-frame clones and lacks some. Of around 130,000 clones listed, roughly 79% were seen once; the top ten hold less than 2.5%. These data belong to a study of cytomegalovirus exposure and HLA in healthy donors. CDR3 length: 14 residues. The ends were cut back, 2 bases at V and 10 bases at J, with 15 bases in the middle. Germline CDR1 MDHEN, CDR2 SYDVKM. Healthy people donating bone marrow made up the donors. General study results and limits: Prediction of most subjects' HLA-A and HLA-B alleles by TCR beta sequences was reportedly accurate.

The rearrangement uses TRBV28 and TRBJ1-5; weak D call: TRBD1 (5 bases). This receptor was taken from a woman aged 40-49 years in good health and CMV-seronegative. Sequencing used PBMCs. The CDR3 protein is CASSLVQGGQPQHF. For the CDR3, the DNA is TGTGCCAGCAGTTTAGTTCAGGGCGGTCAACCCCAGCATTTT.